The present T cell receptor beta chain was sequenced within a study of high-grade serous ovarian cancer treatment subgroups. Study findings and constraints: Repertoire analysis covered CDR3 alone, not CDR1 or CDR2. Bulk tumor TCR sequencing gave no spatial information. Different patients shared almost no repertoire; same-patient tumors shared about 0.1 to 0.79.

CDR3 size: 15 residues. The germline V and J ends were trimmed by 1 base and 0 bases, with 7 bases remaining between them. CDR1 is SGHAT, CDR2 FQDESV, per germline (reference sequence). Tumor samples were taken before definitive surgery or chemotherapy. With respect to this clone: Its specificity is unknown.

The protocol was immunoSEQ multiplex PCR, while the TCRdb copy is restricted to in-frame clones and leaves out a portion. The sample holds about 36,000 clones, roughly 83% seen once. The specimen was tumor tissue. The V and J genes are TRBV11-1 and TRBJ2-4; D is undetermined. The receptor was derived from a human donor with high-grade serous ovarian cancer. CDR3 DNA sequence: TGTGCCAGCAGCTTAGTGGCCGGAGCCAAAAACATTCAGTACTTC. Translation gives CASSLVAGAKNIQYF.